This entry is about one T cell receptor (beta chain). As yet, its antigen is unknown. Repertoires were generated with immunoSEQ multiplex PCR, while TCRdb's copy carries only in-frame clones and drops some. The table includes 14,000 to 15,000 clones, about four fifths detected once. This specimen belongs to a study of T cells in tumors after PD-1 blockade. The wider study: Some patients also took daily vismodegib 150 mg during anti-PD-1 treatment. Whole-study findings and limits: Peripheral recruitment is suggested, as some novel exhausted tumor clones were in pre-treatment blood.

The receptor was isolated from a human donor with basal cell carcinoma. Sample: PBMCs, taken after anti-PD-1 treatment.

CDR3 sequence (DNA): TGTGCCAGCAGCTCTTTAGGGGATGCTAATGAAAAACTGTTTTTT. Translating it yields CASSSLGDANEKLFF. This chain connects TRBV7-2 to TRBJ1-4; D possibly corresponds to TRBD1 (5 bases). The CDR3 loop spans 15 amino acids. V lost 4 bases and J 3 bases, leaving 12 bases between the germline ends. Germline loops: CDR1 SGHTA, CDR2 FQGNSA.